This TCR beta chain was captured by sequencing in a study of T cells in Graves' hyperthyroidism and ophthalmopathy. Regarding the study as a whole: Blood samples included most of the expanded thyroid clonotypes exceeding 0.001.

Amplified TCR beta CDR3 regions came from RNA transcripts. In the first-round RT-PCR of the TCR CDR3, the HTBI primer set was used. MiXCR, applied by TCRdb to the multiplex PCR reads, yields one record per CDR3 protein. The sample yields about 680,000 distinct CDR3 sequences, about 35% seen once. Ten or more counts support this clonotype. Its antigen is unidentified. This CDR3 comprises 15 residues. V was trimmed by 7 bases and J by 2 bases, leaving 15 bases between them. What was sequenced was blood. This sequence was found in a woman aged 40 to 50 with Graves' hyperthyroidism. This sequence joins TRBV12-3 or TRBV12-4 and TRBJ1-5; TRBD1 is a possible D gene (5 bases). In DNA form, the CDR3 reads TGTGCCAGCACTCGAGGTAGGGGACGCAATCAGCCCCAGCATTTT. Translation gives CASTRGRGRNQPQHF.